Presented here are 2 T cell receptor beta chains from one specimen sequenced in a study of patients and donors after allogeneic stem cell transplantation. TCRdb fed the RT-PCR reads into MiXCR, producing one record per CDR3 protein. The data hold hundreds of thousands of distinct CDR3 sequences, with under 20% observed a single time. The specimen was blood, either unsorted or a sorted T cell fraction (not recorded which). These receptors were obtained from a human donor who was either an allogeneic HSCT recipient or a stem cell or donor lymphocyte infusion donor (not recorded which). It is not recorded whose cells these are; they may come from a transplant donor.

This rearrangement joins TRBV2 to TRBJ2-5; no clear D gene. The V end lost 4 bases, the J end lost 12 bases, and 12 bases lay between the germline ends. The germline gives CDR1 SNHLY, CDR2 FYNNEI. This CDR3 spans 11 amino acids. The CDR3 spells CASSGGIGEYF. The CDR3 DNA reads as TGTGCCAGCAGTGGAGGAATTGGGGAGTACTTC.

This clonotype was counted a few times. The V and J genes are TRBV7-9 and TRBJ2-7; 7 bases fit TRBD1. With V trimmed by 6 bases and J by 0 bases, 2 bases remained unmatched. Germline V gene lookup returns CDR1 SEHNR and CDR2 FQNEAQ (reference sequence). The length of the CDR3 is 13 residues. CDR3 sequence (DNA): TGTGCCAGCAGACGGGACAGCTCCTACGAGCAGTACTTC. This sequence encodes CASRRDSSYEQYF.